The present TCR beta chain was sequenced within a study of shared clonotypes between healthy human individuals. V was shortened by 5 bases and J by 2 bases, with 22 bases between the two germline ends. Germline lookup yields CDR1 SGHTA and CDR2 FQGNSA. This CDR3 comprises 17 residues. Data came from immunoSEQ multiplex PCR; TCRdb stores just in-frame clones and leaves some out. The sample yields 2,500,000 or so clones, just over 90% seen once. This TCR was recovered from a man aged 18 to 29 in good health. V gene TRBV7-2 combines with J gene TRBJ2-7, with D possibly being TRBD2 (6 bases). Specimen: naive CD4+ T cells sorted from blood. Regarding subset: CD45RA+ positively selected. Here the CDR3 reads CASSPHGGGAKTYEQYF. The DNA for the CDR3 is TGTGCCAGCAGCCCGCACGGGGGTGGGGCGAAAACCTACGAGCAGTACTTC.